Presented here are 30 T cell receptor beta chains from one specimen sequenced in a study of radiotherapy plus CTLA-4 blockade in lung cancer. TCRdb's copy holds only in-frame clones and misses some; the assay was immunoSEQ multiplex PCR. The sample holds around 78,000 clones, under 80% seen once. Here the sequenced sample was peripheral blood, taken from a patient treated with radiotherapy plus ipilimumab. These receptors were taken from a human donor with non-small cell lung cancer who had a partial response to radiotherapy plus ipilimumab. Some clones in this sample may be carry-over from other donors' samples.

The chain's CDR3 is CASSLIPSYNEQFF. CDR3 nucleotides: TGTGCCAGCAGTTTAATTCCTTCCTACAATGAGCAGTTCTTC. J is TRBJ2-1 and V is TRBV27; no clear D gene. CDR3 length equals 14 residues. Between the trimmed V and J ends, which lost 2 bases and 1 base, there was a span of 6 bases. CDR1 and CDR2 from the germline V gene are MNHEY and SMNVEV (reference sequence).

The gene calls are TRBV10-1 and TRBJ2-7; 9 bases agree with TRBD1. Trimming took 5 bases from V and 4 from J; bases not matched to a gene: 9. CDR1 and CDR2 from the germline V gene are WNHNN and SYGVQD (reference sequence). The CDR3 spans 15 residues. The CDR3 DNA is TGCGCCAGCAGTTCTACCGGGACAGGGATTTACGAGCAGTACTTC. Its protein product is CASSSTGTGIYEQYF.

The chain is built from TRBV7-6 and TRBJ2-5; D is perhaps TRBD1 (5 bases). Germline V gene sequence: CDR1 SGHVS, CDR2 FNYEAQ. The CDR3 is made up of 14 amino acids. V lost 2 bases to trimming and J lost 4 bases, with 11 bases between them. The CDR3: CASSLPGQVETQYF. The CDR3 bases are TGTGCCAGCAGCTTACCCGGACAAGTAGAGACCCAGTACTTC.

The V and J genes are TRBV9 and TRBJ2-1, with TRBD1 as a possible D gene (6 bases). Germline CDR1 and CDR2: SGDLS and YYNGEE. CDR3 length: 16 amino acids. V was pared by 4 bases and J by 5 bases, with 19 bases between. CDR3 loop: CASSPPPWQGNNEQFF. In nucleotides, the CDR3 is TGTGCCAGCAGCCCTCCCCCGTGGCAGGGGAACAATGAGCAGTTCTTC.

The chain combines TRBV15 with TRBJ2-5; 10 positions agree with TRBD1. This CDR3 contains 15 residues. With V trimmed by 5 bases and J by 5 bases, 8 bases remained unmatched. Germline V gives CDR1 LNHNV, CDR2 YYDKDF (reference sequence). CDR3 amino acids: CATSARQGAGETQYF. CDR3 in DNA: TGTGCCACCAGCGCACGACAGGGGGCGGGTGAGACCCAGTACTTC.

The chain combines TRBV4-3 with TRBJ2-7; no clear D gene. The CDR3 covers 15 residues. Looked up from germline, CDR1 is LGHNA and CDR2 is YSLEER. Deletions cut 1 base from V and 0 bases from J, with 10 bases between. The CDR3 coding sequence is TGCGCCAGCAGCCAAGGCCCCAGTTCCTCCTACGAGCAGTACTTC. Protein sequence: CASSQGPSSSYEQYF.

Only a few counts were recorded for this clone. The chain carries TRBV7-2 and TRBJ2-3; a possible D gene is TRBD2 (5 bases). Trimming took off 2 bases at V and 6 bases at J, with 15 bases between the two ends. CDR1 and CDR2 from the germline V gene are SGHTA and FQGNSA. This CDR3 comprises 15 residues. The CDR3 region is CASSLPSSGWDTQYF. The CDR3 DNA is TGTGCCAGCAGCTTACCCTCCAGCGGATGGGATACGCAGTATTTT.

The rearrangement joins TRBV7-5 to TRBJ2-7; TRBD1 is the table's D call, not checked against the DNA. TRBV7-5 is a recognized pseudogene. This CDR3 spans 12 amino acids. The CDR3 nucleotides read TGTGCCTCTCAGGGGCATGGGTACGAGCAGTACTTC. Its translation is CASQGHGYEQYF.

V is TRBV5-1 and J is TRBJ2-5, with 8 bases lining up with TRBD1. After removal of 2 bases from V and 5 bases from J, the junction contained 8 bases not matched to a gene. The CDR3 has 15 amino acids. From germline, CDR1 is SGHRS and CDR2 YFSETQ. In nucleotides, the CDR3 is TGCGCCAGCAGCTTCGGTCAGGGGGCCCCCGAGACCCAGTACTTC. Protein product: CASSFGQGAPETQYF.

This chain links TRBV19 with TRBJ2-6; TRBD1 agrees at 9 bases. The ends lost 7 bases at V and 2 bases at J; junction bases unmatched: 6. The CDR3 is 16 residues long. Germline V gives CDR1 LNHDA, CDR2 SQIVND (reference sequence). CDR3 residues: CASTKQGATGANVLTF. The CDR3 bases are TGTGCCAGTACTAAACAGGGGGCAACTGGGGCCAACGTCCTGACTTTC.

The chain recombines TRBV5-4 with TRBJ2-3; weak D call: TRBD1 (7 bases). The germline V and J ends were trimmed by 1 base and 4 bases, with 13 bases remaining between them. The CDR3 runs to 15 residues. Per the germline V gene, CDR1 is SGHNT and CDR2 is YYREEE (reference sequence). The CDR3 DNA follows: TGTGCCAGCAGCTTGCTCAGGGGGGAGGCAGATACGCAGTATTTT. Its translation: CASSLLRGEADTQYF.

This clone was counted a single time. This chain joins TRBV5-1 and TRBJ2-1; D perhaps matches TRBD2 (5 bases). Germline CDR1 reads SGHRS; CDR2 reads YFSETQ. CDR3 length equals 14 residues. Trimming cost V 0 bases and J 4 bases, with 8 bases left between them. The CDR3 is CASSLGSGYNEQFF. CDR3 coding DNA: TGCGCCAGCAGCTTGGGGTCGGGGTACAATGAGCAGTTCTTC.

In this sample, this clone turned up once. The J gene is TRBJ2-1, the V gene TRBV28; TRBD2 aligns across 8 bases. Germline values: CDR1 MDHEN, CDR2 SYDVKM. Trimming cost V 6 bases and J 5 bases; bases outside gene matches: 9. The CDR3 has 15 residues. The CDR3 region has the DNA TGTGCCAGCAGGACAAGGAGCGGGGGCAACAATGAGCAGTTCTTC. Encoded protein: CASRTRSGGNNEQFF.

The chain joins TRBV28 to TRBJ1-2; possible D gene TRBD1, 6 bases. Between the trimmed V and J ends, which lost 6 bases and 4 bases, there was a span of 18 bases. The CDR3 totals 15 residues. Germline V gene sequence: CDR1 MDHEN, CDR2 SYDVKM. CDR3 residues: CASSYSPTGGYGYTF. CDR3 nucleotide sequence: TGTGCCAGCAGCTACTCCCCGACAGGAGGCTATGGCTACACCTTC.

The chain combines TRBV5-1 with TRBJ2-1; TRBD2 might be the D (6 bases). Germline V gene data show CDR1 as SGHRS and CDR2 as YFSETQ. V shed 0 bases and J shed 4 bases, with 11 bases lying between them. The CDR3 spans 15 residues. The CDR3 protein is CASSLELGGYNEQFF. The CDR3 DNA reads TGCGCCAGCAGCTTGGAACTGGGGGGTTACAATGAGCAGTTCTTC. The complete variable domain, with remaining parts taken from reference TRBV5-1 and TRBJ2-1, reads KAGVTQTPRYLIKTRGQQVTLSCSPISGHRSVSWYQQTPGQGLQFLFEYFSETQRNKGNFPGRFSGRQFSNSRSEMNVSTLELGDSALYLCASSLELGGYNEQFFGPGTRLTVL.

The CDR3 spells CASWDTGPEFF. The CDR3 nucleotides read TGTGCCAGCTGGGACACGGGACCGGAGTTCTTC. J is TRBJ2-1 and V is TRBV27; D possibly corresponds to TRBD1 (6 bases). Germline values: CDR1 MNHEY, CDR2 SMNVEV (reference sequence). The CDR3 is 11 residues long. Trimming left V 8 bases short and J 14 bases short, with 16 bases between.

The chain employs TRBV29-1 and TRBJ2-1, with TRBD1 identical over 9 bases. The junction had 16 bases not matched to a gene; V was cut back by 6 bases and J by 7 bases. Germline V CDR1 and CDR2: SQVTM, ANQGSEA. The CDR3 runs to 16 residues. The CDR3 coding sequence is TGCAGCGTCTCAAAGGGACAGGGACCAACAGGGAATGAGCAGTTCTTC. Protein sequence: CSVSKGQGPTGNEQFF.

This rearrangement joins TRBV4-1 to TRBJ2-7; 10 bases agree with TRBD1. This CDR3 spans 15 amino acids. The V and J ends lost 1 base and 5 bases, in that order; junction bases with no gene match: 5. Germline values: CDR1 MGHRA, CDR2 YSYEKL. The CDR3 loop reads CASSQVATGGDEQYF. Written as DNA, the CDR3 is TGCGCCAGCAGCCAAGTTGCGACAGGGGGCGACGAGCAGTACTTC.

The rearrangement joins TRBV2 to TRBJ1-3; TRBD1 agrees at 7 bases. Trimming cost V 6 bases and J 2 bases; bases outside gene matches: 10. From germline, CDR1 is SNHLY and CDR2 FYNNEI. The CDR3 has 16 residues. DNA for the CDR3: TGTGCCAGCAGCTTAGACAGGGCATCTGCTGGAAACACCATATATTTT. It encodes CASSLDRASAGNTIYF.

In the case of this clone: A read error may account for a junction end that differs from germline. V is TRBV13 and J is TRBJ1-1, with D maybe TRBD1 (6 bases). CDR1 and CDR2 (germline): PRHDT, FYEKMQ (reference sequence). CDR3 length: 13 amino acids. CDR3 sequence: CASSLGGGSWAFF. Written as DNA, the CDR3 is TGTGCCAGCAGCTTGGGGGGGGGCTCCTGGGCTTTTTTT.

This sequence joins TRBV4-1 and TRBJ2-5, with unresolved D. The germline V and J ends were trimmed by 0 bases and 4 bases, with 12 bases remaining between them. The germline V gene has CDR1 MGHRA and CDR2 YSYEKL. This CDR3 is 15 amino acids long. This chain's CDR3 is CASSQDPDWLETQYF. In DNA, the CDR3 is TGCGCCAGCAGCCAAGACCCCGACTGGCTAGAGACCCAGTACTTC.

The V and J genes are TRBV10-1 and TRBJ2-7; maybe TRBD1 (5 bases). The CDR3 has 13 amino acids. Trimming cost V 4 bases and J 8 bases, with 15 bases left between them. CDR1 WNHNN and CDR2 SYGVQD come from the germline V gene (reference sequence). Here the CDR3 DNA reads TGCGCCAGCAGTGGACAGATAAGTACGAAGCAGTACTTC. This codes for CASSGQISTKQYF.

The chain joins TRBV5-4 to TRBJ1-3; TRBD1 might be the D (5 bases). V was cut by 3 bases and J by 1 base, with 11 bases left in between. Germline V CDR1 and CDR2: SGHNT, YYREEE (reference sequence). The CDR3 contains 15 residues. As DNA, the CDR3 is TGTGCCAGCAGCTGGGGGGGGAGATCTGGAAACACCATATATTTT. Its translation: CASSWGGRSGNTIYF. Based on the CDR3 plus reference TRBV5-4 and TRBJ1-3, the full variable domain is ETGVTQSPTHLIKTRGQQVTLRCSSQSGHNTVSWYQQALGQGPQFIFQYYREEENGRGNFPPRFSGLQFPNYSSELNVNALELDDSALYLCASSWGGRSGNTIYFGEGSWLTVV.

The chain employs TRBV2 and TRBJ1-2, with TRBD1 matching 9 bases. Per germline, CDR1 SNHLY and CDR2 FYNNEI. The junction had 3 bases not matched to a gene; V was cut back by 2 bases and J by 8 bases. The CDR3 contains 13 residues. CDR3 DNA: TGTGCCAGCAGTGAAACAGGGGGCCAAGGCTACACCTTC. Translation: CASSETGGQGYTF.

This chain connects TRBV6-1 to TRBJ1-5, with D possibly TRBD1 on 5 matching bases. The CDR3 covers 15 residues. With 0 bases removed from V and 4 bases from J, the gap between germline ends came to 10 bases. Germline values: CDR1 MNHNS, CDR2 SASEGT. CDR3 sequence reads: CASSEAFSGNQPQHF. CDR3 bases: TGTGCCAGCAGTGAAGCTTTTTCAGGGAATCAGCCCCAGCATTTT.

The gene calls are TRBV9 and TRBJ1-4; TRBD1 aligns across 9 bases. V gave up 0 bases and J gave up 8 bases; unmatched junction bases: 11. CDR3 size: 17 residues. The germline gives CDR1 SGDLS, CDR2 YYNGEE. The CDR3 spells CASSVGHTQGAVEKLFF. The CDR3 bases are TGTGCCAGCAGCGTAGGCCACACACAGGGGGCGGTGGAAAAACTGTTTTTT.

This clone was found once. The genes are TRBV4-2 and TRBJ2-1, with D maybe TRBD2 (5 bases). The CDR3 is 14 residues long. The germline gives CDR1 LGHNA, CDR2 YNFKEQ. Trimming removed 4 bases from V and 8 bases from J, with 15 bases in between. The CDR3 coding sequence is TGTGCCAGCAGCCTCGAAACTACTAGATATGAGCAGTTCTTC. This encodes CASSLETTRYEQFF.

This clone has a handful of counts. The chain employs TRBV27 and TRBJ2-3, with 8 positions matching TRBD2. CDR3 size: 16 residues. Germline CDR1 MNHEY, CDR2 SMNVEV (reference sequence). V lost 3 bases and J lost 6; bases outside the gene matches: 11. The CDR3 protein is CASSLNRGGRWDTQYF. The CDR3 DNA follows: TGTGCCAGCAGTTTGAATAGAGGCGGGAGGTGGGATACGCAGTATTTT.

The V gene is TRBV10-3, the J gene TRBJ2-1; 10 positions agree with TRBD2. Germline CDR1 reads ENHRY; CDR2 reads SYGVKD. Losses at the gene ends were 10 bases for V and 1 base for J; bases not matched to a gene: 7. The CDR3 has 15 amino acids. CDR3 nucleotides: TGTGCCACCCAAGCGGGAGGGTCGTCCTACAATGAGCAGTTCTTC. It codes for CATQAGGSSYNEQFF.

The V call is TRBV6-1, the J call TRBJ1-2; 10 bases fit TRBD1. With 4 bases clipped from V and 9 bases from J, the junction kept 8 bases outside the gene matches. CDR1 is MNHNS, CDR2 SASEGT, per germline. CDR3 length: 14 amino acids. CDR3 nucleotide sequence: TGTGCCAGCAGTGTAGAGGGACAGGGGAGACGCTACACCTTC. Residues: CASSVEGQGRRYTF.